The clone carrying this T cell receptor (beta chain) was counted between two and nine times. Its antigen remains unidentified. Sequencing used immunoSEQ multiplex PCR; TCRdb keeps in-frame clones, though not all of them. The sample carries tens of thousands of clones, almost 90% recorded once. CDR3 length equals 15 residues. Germline CDR1 is MNHNS and CDR2 is SASEGT. The ends were cut back, 7 bases at V and 4 bases at J, with 17 bases in the middle. These data originate in a study of OX40 agonist ivuxolimab in advanced cancers. Study-wide findings and caveats: Low clonal expansion, among the lowest seen, marked partial responders at 0.1-3.0 mg/kg.

The sequencing here drew on CD4+ or CD8+ T cells sorted from blood, taken in a trial of the OX40 agonist ivuxolimab. The J gene is TRBJ1-5, the V gene TRBV6-1; D unclear. This sequence originates from an adult with an advanced solid tumor such as melanoma, head and neck, liver or kidney cancer. The CDR3 here is CASTVDPSGNQPQHF. The CDR3 DNA is TGTGCCAGCACCGTAGACCCGTCGGGGAATCAGCCCCAGCATTTT.